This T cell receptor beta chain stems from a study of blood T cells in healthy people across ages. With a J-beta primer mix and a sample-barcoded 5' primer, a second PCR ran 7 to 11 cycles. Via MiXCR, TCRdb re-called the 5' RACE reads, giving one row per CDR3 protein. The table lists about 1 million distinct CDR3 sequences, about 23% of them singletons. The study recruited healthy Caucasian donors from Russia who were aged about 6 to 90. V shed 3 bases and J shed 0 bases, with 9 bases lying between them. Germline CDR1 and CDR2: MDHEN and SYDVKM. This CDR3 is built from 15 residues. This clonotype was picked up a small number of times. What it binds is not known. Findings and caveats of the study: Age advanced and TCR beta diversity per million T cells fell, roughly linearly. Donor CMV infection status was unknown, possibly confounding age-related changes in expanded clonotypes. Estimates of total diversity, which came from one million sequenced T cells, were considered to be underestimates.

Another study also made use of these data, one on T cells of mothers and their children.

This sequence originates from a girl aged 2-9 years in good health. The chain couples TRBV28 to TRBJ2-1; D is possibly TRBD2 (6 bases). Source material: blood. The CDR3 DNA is TGTGCCAGCAGTTTCCAGGGAGGCTCCTACAATGAGCAGTTCTTC. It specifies CASSFQGGSYNEQFF.